These T cell receptor beta chains were read from a single sample in a study of glioma-infiltrating T cells after dendritic cell vaccination. Here immunoSEQ multiplex PCR was the method, and the copy in TCRdb shows in-frame clones only, minus some. The table includes 55,000 to 75,000 clones, roughly four fifths detected once. Source: blood, taken after dendritic cell vaccination. All receptors derive from a human donor with glioblastoma. Both conserved end residues are part of each CDR3. The D gene is left open where the match is weak. Some rows mark clone size as missing; the rest say once, few, many or name a class of expanded clone.

TRBJ2-7 TRBV19 - - TGTGCCAGTACCGCTGGACAGAGCAACTACGAGCAGTACTTC CASTAGQSNYEQYF
TRBJ1-1 TRBV10-1 - - TGCGCCAGCAGTTTCGGGGATCGAAGCACTGAAGCTTTCTTT CASSFGDRSTEAFF
TRBJ2-7 TRBV5-4 - TRBD1 TGTGCCAGCAGCAAGAGGGACAGGGGGTTGGAGTACTTC CASSKRDRGLEYF
TRBJ1-1 TRBV4-1 - TRBD1 TGCGCCAGCAGCCGACACGGGACAGATGAAGCTTTCTTT CASSRHGTDEAFF
TRBJ2-1 TRBV14 once - TGTGCCAGCAGCCTAGAAGCTTTAAATGAGCAGTTCTTC CASSLEALNEQFF
TRBJ2-5 TRBV30 - - TGTGCCTGGGACATTGGGGCCGAGACCCAGTACTTC CAWDIGAETQYF
TRBJ2-2 TRBV7-3 once - TGTGCCAGCAGCTCTAATGGGGGGAGGACCGGGGAGCTGTTTTTT CASSSNGGRTGELFF
TRBJ2-1 TRBV7-3 - TRBD2 TGTGCCAGCAGTCTAGCGGGCCAAAATGAGCAGTTCTTC CASSLAGQNEQFF
TRBJ1-5 TRBV5-5 few TRBD1 TGTGCCAGCAGCTTGAAGGACAGGGTTTATTATAGCAATCAGCCCCAGCATTTT CASSLKDRVYYSNQPQHF
TRBJ2-7 TRBV19 - - TGTGCCAGTAGCCCAAGTGCGTTTTCCTACGAGCAGTACTTC CASSPSAFSYEQYF
TRBJ1-2 TRBV11-2 - TRBD1 TGTGCCAGCAGCTCACCGGACAGGGTGACGGGGGGCTACACCTTC CASSSPDRVTGGYTF
TRBJ2-2 TRBV5-4 - TRBD2 TGTGCCAGCGCGCAGCGGGGGTTGGTCGGGGAGCTGTTTTTT CASAQRGLVGELFF
TRBJ2-1 TRBV11-3 - - TGTGCCAGCAGCTCGCCCCTCGGGGCGGGGGCGTACAATGAGCAGTTCTTC CASSSPLGAGAYNEQFF
TRBJ1-6 TRBV23-1 few - TGCGCCAGCAGTCGGAGGGACCTGGGAAGGAATTCACCCCTCCACTTT CASSRRDLGRNSPLHF
TRBJ1-2 TRBV5-1 - TRBD1 TGCGCCAGCAGCCTGGGACAGTACTATGGCTACACCTTC CASSLGQYYGYTF
TRBJ2-7 TRBV11-2 - - TGTGCCAGCAGCTTAGAGGCAGGTACCTCCTACGAGCAGTACTTC CASSLEAGTSYEQYF
TRBJ2-5 TRBV7-9 - - TGTGCCAGCAGCTTAGAGTCGGTGGTTACAGAACACTTC CASSLESVVTEHF
TRBJ2-2 TRBV19 - - TGTGCCAGTAGCTTGCAGCTGGACACCCAGAACACCGGGGAGCTGTTTTTT CASSLQLDTQNTGELFF
TRBJ1-6 TRBV5-4 - - TGTGCCAGCAGCTCCCAGGGGCGAGAGTCACCCCTCCACTTT CASSSQGRESPLHF
TRBJ2-3 TRBV11-2 - - TGTGCCAGCAGTACCAGTGCTCCGGGGACGCAGTATTTT CASSTSAPGTQYF
TRBJ2-3 TRBV5-1 - - TGCGCCAGCAGCCCCCGATCTCCGGGAACGCAGTATTTT CASSPRSPGTQYF
TRBJ2-2 TRBV28 - - TGTGCCAGCAGTTTCCCAGGGGCGATACCCTACACCGGGGAGCTGTTTTTT CASSFPGAIPYTGELFF
TRBJ1-2 TRBV7-9 once - TGTGCCAGCAGCGAGACGAGAATTACTAATGGCTACACCTTC CASSETRITNGYTF
TRBJ1-2 TRBV30 once - TGTGCCTGGACGGGGGTTGACTATGGCTACACCTTC CAWTGVDYGYTF
TRBJ2-5 TRBV18 - - TGTGCCAGCTCACCCTTGAAGACAGCCTTCCAAGAGACCCAGTACTTC CASSPLKTAFQETQYF
TRBJ2-5 TRBV7-9 - TRBD1 TGTGCCAGCACACCGGGACAGGGGGTGGAGACCCAGTACTTC CASTPGQGVETQYF
TRBJ2-2 TRBV25-1 - - TGTGCCAGCAGTGAGGGAGGGAACACCGGGGAGCTGTTTTTT CASSEGGNTGELFF
TRBJ2-2 TRBV4-3 - - TGCGCCAGCAGGGCAGGGGTTGCAACCGGGGAGCTGTTTTTT CASRAGVATGELFF
TRBJ2-3 TRBV7-2 - TRBD2 TGTGCCAGCAGCCCAACTAGCGGGGGGGCCGGTACGCAGTATTTT CASSPTSGGAGTQYF
TRBJ2-1 TRBV10-1 - TRBD2 TGCGCCAGCAGTGAACTAGCGGGGGGTTCCTACAATGAGCAGTTCTTC CASSELAGGSYNEQFF
TRBJ2-5 TRBV27 - TRBD2 TGTGCCAGCAGTTTGAACAGCGGGAGATCAGAGACCCAGTACTTC CASSLNSGRSETQYF
TRBJ1-2 TRBV11-2 once - TGTGCCAGCAGCTTAGATCCGGAGGGGCTTGATGGCTACACCTTC CASSLDPEGLDGYTF
TRBJ2-1 TRBV4-1 - TRBD2 TGCGCCAGCAGCCAAGATAGTTGGGCTAGCGGGGGGGGATATGGGTCCTACAATGAGCAGTTCTTC CASSQDSWASGGGYGSYNEQFF
TRBJ1-2 TRBV5-1 - TRBD1 TGCGCCAGCAGCCTTGGGACAGGGGGCCCCCCAATTTATGGCTACACCTTC CASSLGTGGPPIYGYTF
TRBJ1-6 TRBV30 - - TGTGCCTGGAGTGTAGAGCGTCCACCCCTCCACTTT CAWSVERPPLHF
TRBJ2-7 TRBV5-4 - TRBD1 TGTGCCAGCGCTCGGACAGGGACCTACGAGCAGTACTTC CASARTGTYEQYF
TRBJ1-5 TRBV10-3 medium-sized - TGTGCCATCAGTGACACAAGCGGCGGGCAGCCCCAGCATTTT CAISDTSGGQPQHF
TRBJ1-2 TRBV4-1 - - TGCGCCAGCAGCCCCAGAGGGGGGGCGCGGCACTATGGCTACACCTTC CASSPRGGARHYGYTF
TRBJ1-1 TRBV6-1 once - TGTGCCAGCAGCCCAAGATTTACAGGGATCACTGAAGCTTTCTTT CASSPRFTGITEAFF
TRBJ2-3 TRBV10-3 - TRBD2 TGTGCCATCAGTGACTTAGCGGGCCGCCGAGGGGATACGCAGTATTTT CAISDLAGRRGDTQYF
TRBJ2-3 TRBV2 - - TGTGCCAGCAGTCGCCTCTACACAGATACGCAGTATTTT CASSRLYTDTQYF
TRBJ1-3 TRBV7-2 - - TGTGCCAGCAGCTTAACCTACTCTGGAAACACCATATATTTT CASSLTYSGNTIYF
TRBJ2-3 TRBV6-4 - TRBD1 TGTGCCAGCAGTGACAGTAAGGGACAGGGCACAGATACGCAGTATTTT CASSDSKGQGTDTQYF
TRBJ2-7 TRBV27 - - TGTGCCAGCAGCCTTAAAATCGTCGGGCAGGGGTTTCCCTACGAGCAGTACTTC CASSLKIVGQGFPYEQYF
TRBJ1-4 TRBV2 - - TGTGCCAGCAGTGAAACAGGGTGGAATGAAAAACTGTTTTTT CASSETGWNEKLFF
TRBJ2-7 TRBV7-2 - - TGTGCCAGCAGTTTGGACAGCTCCTACGAGCAGTACTTC CASSLDSSYEQYF
TRBJ1-2 TRBV5-6 - - TGTGCCAGCAGCTTGGGTGACAGGTTCTATGGCTACACCTTC CASSLGDRFYGYTF
TRBJ2-3 TRBV5-8 - TRBD2 TGTGCCAGCAGCTCAGACGGGACTAACACAGATACGCAGTATTTT CASSSDGTNTDTQYF
TRBJ2-7 TRBV27 - - TGTGCCAGCAGTTTCAGGGGCGGCTACGAGCAGTACTTC CASSFRGGYEQYF
TRBJ2-7 TRBV7-3 - - TGTGCCAGCAGCTTGGTCCGATCGGGCGAGCAGTACTTC CASSLVRSGEQYF
TRBJ1-2 TRBV9 - - TGTGCCAGCAGCGTAGATCTAGGGAGGGGTTATGGCTACACCTTC CASSVDLGRGYGYTF
TRBJ2-1 TRBV7-8 once - TGTGCCAGCAGCCCCGTCCGGTGGAGCTCCTACAATGAGCAGTTCTTC CASSPVRWSSYNEQFF
TRBJ2-5 TRBV18 - - TGTGCCAGCTCACCGGAGGCTCTTGATGAGACCCAGTACTTC CASSPEALDETQYF